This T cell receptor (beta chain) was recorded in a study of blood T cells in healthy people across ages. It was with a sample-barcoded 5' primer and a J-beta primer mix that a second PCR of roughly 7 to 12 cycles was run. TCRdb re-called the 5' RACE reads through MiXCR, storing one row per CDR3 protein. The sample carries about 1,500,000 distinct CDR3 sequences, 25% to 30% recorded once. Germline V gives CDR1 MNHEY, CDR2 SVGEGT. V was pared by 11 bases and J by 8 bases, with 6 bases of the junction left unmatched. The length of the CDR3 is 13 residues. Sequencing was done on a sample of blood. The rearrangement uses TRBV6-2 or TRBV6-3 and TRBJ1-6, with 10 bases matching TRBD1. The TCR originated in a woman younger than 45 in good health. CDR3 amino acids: CAARDRGDSPLHF. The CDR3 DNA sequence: TGTGCCGCCCGGGACAGGGGAGATTCACCCCTCCACTTT.